This record covers a single T cell receptor (beta chain). The antigen remains unidentified. The sample is drawn from a study of STAT5B mutations in CD4+ large granular lymphocyte leukemia. At the level of the study: Among healthy controls, a particular HLA allele went with more CDR3 'QG' motifs. Study-level points and caveats: Main leukemic clonotypes were patient-specific, but roughly 25% appeared at low frequency elsewhere.

The data were produced by immunoSEQ multiplex PCR, yet TCRdb's version contains in-frame clones alone and is incomplete. The table lists fewer than 45,000 clones, just over 85% of them singletons. The CDR3 length is 14 residues. Trimming took off 6 bases at V and 0 bases at J, with 11 bases between the two ends. CDR1 is MDHEN and CDR2 is SYDVKM in the germline V gene. The sequencing sample was made of CD4+ T cells from blood buffy coats. The chain is built from TRBV28 and TRBJ1-2; D might be TRBD1 (5 bases). The receptor comes from a human donor in good health. The CDR3 bases are TGTGCCAGCAGGAGTCAGGGATCTAACTATGGCTACACCTTC. Translation gives CASRSQGSNYGYTF.